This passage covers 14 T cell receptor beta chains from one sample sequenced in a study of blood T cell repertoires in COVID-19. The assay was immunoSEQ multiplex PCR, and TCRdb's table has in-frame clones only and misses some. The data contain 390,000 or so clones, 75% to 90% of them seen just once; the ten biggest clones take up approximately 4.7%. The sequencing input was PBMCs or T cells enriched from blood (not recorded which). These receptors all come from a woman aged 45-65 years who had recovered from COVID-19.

This CDR3 reads CATSDPGLGDEQFF. The DNA of the CDR3 is TGTGCCACCAGTGATCCGGGTTTGGGTGATGAGCAGTTCTTC. The genes are TRBV24-1 and TRBJ2-1; D gene ambiguous. Between the trimmed V and J ends, which lost 3 bases and 8 bases, there was a span of 13 bases. Germline V gene lookup returns CDR1 KGHDR and CDR2 SFDVKD. The CDR3 has 14 residues.

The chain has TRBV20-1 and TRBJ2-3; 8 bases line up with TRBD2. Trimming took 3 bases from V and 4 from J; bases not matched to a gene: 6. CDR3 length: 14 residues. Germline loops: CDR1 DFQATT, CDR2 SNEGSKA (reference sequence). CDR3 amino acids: CSASYRLAPDTQYF. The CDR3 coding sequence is TGCAGTGCTAGTTACAGACTAGCGCCAGATACGCAGTATTTT.

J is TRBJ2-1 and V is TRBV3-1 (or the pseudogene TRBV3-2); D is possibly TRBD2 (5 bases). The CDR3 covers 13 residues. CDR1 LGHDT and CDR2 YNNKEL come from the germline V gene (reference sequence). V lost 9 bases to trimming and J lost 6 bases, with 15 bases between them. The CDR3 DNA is TGTGCCAGTGAGGGCTCCGCTGGCAATGAGCAGTTCTTC. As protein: CASEGSAGNEQFF.

The CDR3 DNA reads TGCGCCAGCAGCCGAGCAGGGGGCCTGAACACTGAAGCTTTCTTT. This gives the protein CASSRAGGLNTEAFF. This chain joins TRBV4-3 and TRBJ1-1; the match to TRBD1 covers 8 bases. Germline V CDR1 and CDR2: LGHNA, YSLEER. Trimming removed 4 bases from V and 0 bases from J; junction bases left unmatched: 4. This CDR3 contains 15 residues.

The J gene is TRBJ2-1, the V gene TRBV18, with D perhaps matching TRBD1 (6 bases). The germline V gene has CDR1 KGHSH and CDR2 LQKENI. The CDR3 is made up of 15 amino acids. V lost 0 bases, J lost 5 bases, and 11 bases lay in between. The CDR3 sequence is CASSPPGGLHNEQFF. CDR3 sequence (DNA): TGTGCCAGCTCACCACCTGGGGGCTTACACAATGAGCAGTTCTTC.

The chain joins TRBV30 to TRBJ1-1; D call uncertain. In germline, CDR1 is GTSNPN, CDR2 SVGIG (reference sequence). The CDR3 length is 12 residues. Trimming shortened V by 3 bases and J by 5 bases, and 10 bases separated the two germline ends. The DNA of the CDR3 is TGTGCCTGGAGCCAGGCTGGGACTGAAGCTTTCTTT. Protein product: CAWSQAGTEAFF.

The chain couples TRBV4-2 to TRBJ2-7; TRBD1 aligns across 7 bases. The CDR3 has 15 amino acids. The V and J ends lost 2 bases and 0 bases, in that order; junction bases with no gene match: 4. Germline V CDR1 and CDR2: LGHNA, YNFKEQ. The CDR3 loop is CASSQSGGFSYEQYF. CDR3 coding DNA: TGTGCCAGCAGCCAATCAGGGGGATTCTCCTACGAGCAGTACTTC.

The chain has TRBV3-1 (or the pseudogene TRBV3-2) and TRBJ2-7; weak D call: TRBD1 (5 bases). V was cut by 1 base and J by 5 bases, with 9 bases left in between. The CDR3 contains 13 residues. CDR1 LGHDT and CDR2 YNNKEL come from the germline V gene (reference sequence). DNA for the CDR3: TGTGCCAGCAGCCAAGGACAGTCCCACGAGCAGTACTTC. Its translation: CASSQGQSHEQYF.

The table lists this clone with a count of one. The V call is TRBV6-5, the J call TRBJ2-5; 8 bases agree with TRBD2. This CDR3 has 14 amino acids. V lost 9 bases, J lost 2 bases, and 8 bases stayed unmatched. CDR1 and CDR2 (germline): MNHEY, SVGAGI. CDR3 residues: CASQLAEVQETQYF. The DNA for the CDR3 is TGTGCCAGTCAACTAGCGGAGGTTCAAGAGACCCAGTACTTC.

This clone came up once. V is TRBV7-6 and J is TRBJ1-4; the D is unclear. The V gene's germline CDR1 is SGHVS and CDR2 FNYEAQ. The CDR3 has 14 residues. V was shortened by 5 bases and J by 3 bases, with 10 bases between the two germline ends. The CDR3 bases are TGTGCCAGCAGCCCGGGGTCACCTAATGAAAAACTGTTTTTT. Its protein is CASSPGSPNEKLFF. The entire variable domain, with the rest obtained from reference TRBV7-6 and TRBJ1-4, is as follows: GAGVSQSPRYKVTKRGQDVALRCDPISGHVSLYWYRQALGQGPEFLTYFNYEAQQDKSGLPNDRFSAERPEGSISTLTIQRTEQRDSAMYRCASSPGSPNEKLFFGSGTQLSVL.

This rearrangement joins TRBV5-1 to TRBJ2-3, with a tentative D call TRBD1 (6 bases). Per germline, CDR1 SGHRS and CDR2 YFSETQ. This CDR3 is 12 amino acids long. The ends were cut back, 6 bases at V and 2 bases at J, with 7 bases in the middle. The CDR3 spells CASNRDTDTQYF. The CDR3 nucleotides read TGCGCCAGCAACAGGGACACAGATACGCAGTATTTT. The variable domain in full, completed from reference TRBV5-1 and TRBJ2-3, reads KAGVTQTPRYLIKTRGQQVTLSCSPISGHRSVSWYQQTPGQGLQFLFEYFSETQRNKGNFPGRFSGRQFSNSRSEMNVSTLELGDSALYLCASNRDTDTQYFGPGTRLTVL.

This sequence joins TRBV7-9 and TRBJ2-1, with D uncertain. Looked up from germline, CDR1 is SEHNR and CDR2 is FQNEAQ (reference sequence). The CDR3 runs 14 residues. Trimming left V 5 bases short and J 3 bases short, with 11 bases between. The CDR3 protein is CASSPSVSYNEQFF. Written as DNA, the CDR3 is TGTGCCAGCAGCCCGAGCGTAAGCTACAATGAGCAGTTCTTC.

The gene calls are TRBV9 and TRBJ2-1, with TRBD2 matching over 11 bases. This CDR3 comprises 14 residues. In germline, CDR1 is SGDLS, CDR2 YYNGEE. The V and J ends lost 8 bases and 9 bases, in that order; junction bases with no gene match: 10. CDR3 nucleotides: TGTGCCAGAATAGCGGGAGGGGTGTCTAGTGAGCAGTTCTTC. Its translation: CARIAGGVSSEQFF.

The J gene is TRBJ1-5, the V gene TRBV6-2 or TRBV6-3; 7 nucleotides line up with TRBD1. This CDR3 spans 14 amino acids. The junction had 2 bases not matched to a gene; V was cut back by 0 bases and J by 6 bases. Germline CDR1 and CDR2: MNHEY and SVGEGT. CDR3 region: CASSYSGGSQPQHF. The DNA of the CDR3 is TGTGCCAGCAGTTACTCAGGGGGCAGTCAGCCCCAGCATTTT.